This entry lists 31 T cell receptor beta chains sequenced from one sample in a study of T cells in Graves' hyperthyroidism and ophthalmopathy. What was amplified from RNA transcripts were TCR beta CDR3 regions. Initially, a first-round RT-PCR of the TCR CDR3 employed the HTBI primer set. MiXCR, run by TCRdb on the multiplex PCR reads, gives a single entry per CDR3 protein. The sample contains about 46,000 distinct CDR3 sequences, more than 40% of which appear only once. Sequenced input: peripheral blood or thyroid tissue (not recorded which). These TCRs come from a woman aged 45-65 years with Graves' hyperthyroidism.

Judged by abundance, this clonotype is medium-sized. The chain is built from TRBV7-2 and TRBJ2-5; D possibly corresponds to TRBD2 (8 bases). The V and J ends lost 6 bases and 4 bases respectively, with 21 bases between them. Germline lookup yields CDR1 SGHTA and CDR2 FQGNSA. This CDR3 is built from 16 residues. CDR3 protein: CASRIGGSGRGETQYF. The CDR3 region has the DNA TGTGCCAGCAGGATAGGGGGCAGCGGGAGAGGAGAGACCCAGTACTTC.

The genes are TRBV20-1 and TRBJ2-7; TRBD2 might be the D (6 bases). The CDR3 has 16 amino acids. Germline V gene lookup returns CDR1 DFQATT and CDR2 SNEGSKA (reference sequence). Deletions cut 6 bases from V and 1 base from J, with 22 bases between. The CDR3 spells CSASSVAAGRSYEQYF. In DNA, the CDR3 is TGCAGTGCCAGCAGTGTAGCGGCGGGCAGGTCCTACGAGCAGTACTTC.

This clonotype was counted at least ten times. This rearrangement joins TRBV19 to TRBJ1-6; D is perhaps TRBD1 (5 bases). The CDR3 consists of 15 residues. Germline V gene sequence: CDR1 LNHDA, CDR2 SQIVND (reference sequence). V shed 6 bases and J shed 5 bases, with 14 bases lying between them. CDR3 nucleotide sequence: TGTGCCAGTAGCAGGGACGTGTACGATAATTCACCCCTCCACTTT. Amino acids: CASSRDVYDNSPLHF. Full variable domain (missing parts from reference TRBV19 and TRBJ1-6): DGGITQSPKYLFRKEGQNVTLSCEQNLNHDAMYWYRQDPGQGLRLIYYSQIVNDFQKGDIAEGYSVSREKKESFPLTVTSAQKNPTAFYLCASSRDVYDNSPLHFGNGTRLTVT.

The chain carries TRBV12-3 or TRBV12-4 and TRBJ2-7; 13 bases map to TRBD2. V gave up 7 bases and J gave up 3 bases; unmatched junction bases: 6. This CDR3 has 15 amino acids. The CDR3 bases are TGTGCCAGCATCCTGGGACTAGCGGGAATCTACGAGCAGTACTTC. It yields the protein CASILGLAGIYEQYF.

This clonotype came up a few times. This chain uses TRBV12-3 or TRBV12-4 with TRBJ1-3; D remains unclear. The germline V and J ends were trimmed by 7 bases and 0 bases, with 13 bases remaining between them. This CDR3 is built from 15 residues. CDR3 in amino acids: CASKNAGLSGNTIYF. CDR3 in DNA: TGTGCCAGCAAAAATGCAGGCCTCTCTGGAAACACCATATATTTT.

This clonotype was detected ten times or more. J is TRBJ1-1 and V is TRBV27; D is undetermined. The CDR3 runs 14 residues. Deletions cut 5 bases from V and 3 bases from J, with 13 bases between. CDR1 MNHEY and CDR2 SMNVEV come from the germline V gene (reference sequence). The CDR3 sequence: CASSVARRDTEAFF. CDR3 in DNA: TGTGCCAGCAGTGTCGCGCGGCGGGACACTGAAGCTTTCTTT.

The sample holds many counts of this clonotype. The J gene is TRBJ2-3, the V gene TRBV20-1, with TRBD2 identical over 8 bases. The V gene end was trimmed by 3 bases and the J gene end by 0 bases; junction bases not matched to a gene: 2. The CDR3 is 14 residues long. CDR1 is DFQATT, CDR2 SNEGSKA, per germline (reference sequence). The CDR3 reads CSASRGRSTDTQYF. The CDR3 nucleotides are TGCAGTGCTAGTCGCGGGAGGAGCACAGATACGCAGTATTTT.

The DNA of the CDR3 is TGTGCCAGCAGTTTATCCAGCGGGATGCAGTTCTTC. Translated: CASSLSSGMQFF. The chain links TRBV27 to TRBJ2-1; TRBD2 agrees at 7 bases. Germline values: CDR1 MNHEY, CDR2 SMNVEV (reference sequence). There are 12 residues in the CDR3. The ends lost 0 bases at V and 12 bases at J; junction bases unmatched: 2.

This clonotype occurred many times. This chain uses TRBV19 with TRBJ1-6; maybe TRBD1 (5 bases). The CDR3 totals 15 residues. Trimming stripped 6 bases from V and 2 bases from J, with 11 bases between. Germline V gives CDR1 LNHDA, CDR2 SQIVND (reference sequence). The CDR3 loop reads CASRPQDTYNSPLHF. The CDR3 DNA follows: TGTGCCAGTAGACCCCAGGACACCTATAATTCACCCCTCCACTTT.

The J gene is TRBJ2-7, the V gene TRBV7-9; D is undetermined. CDR3 length: 10 residues. V was clipped by 5 bases and J by 6 bases, with 5 bases between them. The germline CDR1 and CDR2 sequences are SEHNR and FQNEAQ (reference sequence). The CDR3 nucleotides read TGTGCCAGCAGCGGGATCGAGCAGTACTTC. This encodes CASSGIEQYF.

The rearrangement joins TRBV2 to TRBJ2-6, with 8 positions matching TRBD2. The CDR3 sequence is 16 residues long. With 4 bases clipped from V and 2 bases from J, the junction kept 4 bases outside the gene matches. CDR1 and CDR2 from the germline V gene are SNHLY and FYNNEI. The DNA for the CDR3 is TGTGCCAGCAGTGTCGGGGGGGGCACTGGGGCCAACGTCCTGACTTTC. Translated: CASSVGGGTGANVLTF.

Sample share makes this clonotype medium-sized. This rearrangement joins TRBV2 to TRBJ1-6; D gene uncertain. This CDR3 is 13 amino acids long. CDR1 is SNHLY, CDR2 FYNNEI, per germline. Trimming took off 10 bases at V and 6 bases at J, with 13 bases between the two ends. CDR3 region: CATRQDVNSPLHF. In DNA form, the CDR3 reads TGTGCCACTCGACAAGATGTTAATTCACCCCTCCACTTT.

In this sample, this clonotype turned up many times. The V gene is TRBV29-1, the J gene TRBJ2-3, with TRBD2 matching 7 bases. V shed 0 bases and J 2 bases; nucleotides not matched to a gene: 8. The CDR3 length is 16 residues. CDR1 is SQVTM and CDR2 is ANQGSEA in the germline V gene. CDR3 DNA sequence: TGCAGCGTTGAAGACTATGGAGCGGGGTTCACAGATACGCAGTATTTT. Translated, it gives CSVEDYGAGFTDTQYF.

The chain couples TRBV13 to TRBJ2-5; D remains ambiguous. This CDR3 comprises 15 residues. Trimming pared 4 bases from V and 2 bases from J, leaving 14 bases between. CDR1 is PRHDT and CDR2 is FYEKMQ in the germline V gene (reference sequence). The DNA for the CDR3 is TGTGCCAGCAGCTCGCCAGATACGTATCAAGAGACCCAGTACTTC. Its translation is CASSSPDTYQETQYF.

V usage is TRBV29-1 and J usage is TRBJ1-2, with TRBD1 matching over 10 bases. Per germline, CDR1 SQVTM and CDR2 ANQGSEA. The CDR3 contains 15 residues. The V and J ends lost 2 bases and 2 bases, in that order; junction bases with no gene match: 5. The CDR3 region has the DNA TGCAGCGTTGAAATGAGACAGGGGGCGAACTATGGCTACACCTTC. Translated, it gives CSVEMRQGANYGYTF.

This chain joins TRBV29-1 and TRBJ2-7; TRBD2 might be the D (5 bases). Per the germline V gene, CDR1 is SQVTM and CDR2 is ANQGSEA. This CDR3 is built from 12 residues. V was shortened by 4 bases and J by 3 bases, with 10 bases between the two germline ends. The CDR3 DNA is TGCAGCGTTGTCCTCGGGGTCTACGAGCAGTACTTC. Translation gives CSVVLGVYEQYF.

V and J are TRBV25-1 and TRBJ1-1; 8 nucleotides line up with TRBD1. Germline values: CDR1 MGHDK, CDR2 SYGVNS. V shed 5 bases, J shed 3 bases, and the junction held 8 bases outside the gene matches. CDR3 length equals 15 residues. The chain's CDR3 is CASSPQGAMDTEAFF. CDR3 in DNA: TGTGCCAGCAGTCCCCAGGGGGCAATGGACACTGAAGCTTTCTTT.

The rearrangement links TRBV20-1 to TRBJ1-3; D is uncertain. This CDR3 comprises 16 residues. Trimming took 0 bases from V and 8 from J, leaving 20 bases between them. Germline lookup yields CDR1 DFQATT and CDR2 SNEGSKA (reference sequence). The CDR3 nucleotides read TGCAGTGCTAGAGATAGGGCGACTTCCTATGGCTACACCATATATTTT. It specifies CSARDRATSYGYTIYF.

The V gene is TRBV5-6, the J gene TRBJ2-5; 12 bases agree with TRBD1. With 2 bases clipped from V and 4 bases from J, the junction kept 9 bases outside the gene matches. The CDR3 contains 17 residues. Germline V gene sequence: CDR1 SGHDT, CDR2 YYEEEE. The CDR3 bases are TGTGCCAGCAGCTTATCTTGGGACAGGGGGCGGCGAGAGACCCAGTACTTC. This translates into CASSLSWDRGRRETQYF.

J is TRBJ2-5 and V is TRBV9, with TRBD2 identical over 11 bases. After removal of 0 bases from V and 9 bases from J, the junction contained 7 bases not matched to a gene. The CDR3 sequence is 15 residues long. The germline V gene has CDR1 SGDLS and CDR2 YYNGEE. CDR3 DNA sequence: TGTGCCAGCAGCGTAGATAGCGGGAGGGAGAGGGCCCAGTACTTC. It specifies CASSVDSGRERAQYF. The full variable domain, its missing parts supplied by reference TRBV9 and TRBJ2-5, is DSGVTQTPKHLITATGQRVTLRCSPRSGDLSVYWYQQSLDQGLQFLIQYYNGEERAKGNILERFSAQQFPDLHSELNLSSLELGDSALYFCASSVDSGRERAQYFGPGTRLLVL.

The genes are TRBV10-2 and TRBJ1-2; 9 positions match TRBD1. Germline CDR1 reads WSHSY; CDR2 reads SAAADI. J lost 2 bases, V lost 5 bases, and 12 bases had no gene match. This CDR3 comprises 17 residues. CDR3 amino acids: CASSTPGQGGPNYGYTF. The CDR3 DNA sequence: TGCGCCAGCAGTACACCGGGACAGGGAGGCCCAAACTATGGCTACACCTTC.

Notes on this clonotype: A junction end diverges from the germline sequence, so it may reflect a read error. The rearrangement joins TRBV20-1 to TRBJ2-7, with D possibly TRBD2 on 5 matching bases. This CDR3 is 13 amino acids long. Looked up from germline, CDR1 is DFQATT and CDR2 is SNEGSKA (reference sequence). The CDR3 DNA is TGCAGTGCTAGCGAGGGAGTAAACTACGGGCAGCACTTC. Its translation is CSASEGVNYGQHF.

This clonotype has a count of ten or more. V gene TRBV12-3 or TRBV12-4 combines with J gene TRBJ2-3; 10 bases are a match to TRBD2. Trimming cost V 6 bases and J 0 bases; bases outside gene matches: 12. The CDR3 has 18 residues. The CDR3 region has the DNA TGTGCCAGCAGCCCCATGAATCAACTAGCGGGAAGCACAGATACGCAGTATTTT. Translating it yields CASSPMNQLAGSTDTQYF.

V gene TRBV20-1 combines with J gene TRBJ2-5, with D unclear. V lost 1 base and J 5 bases, leaving 17 bases between the germline ends. The CDR3 spans 15 residues. CDR1 is DFQATT and CDR2 is SNEGSKA in the germline V gene (reference sequence). The CDR3 is CSARVDGRPYETQYF. CDR3 sequence (DNA): TGCAGTGCTAGAGTTGATGGCAGGCCCTACGAGACCCAGTACTTC.

The chain has TRBV29-1 and TRBJ2-3; 8 bases are shared with TRBD2. This CDR3 spans 14 amino acids. The junction had 5 bases not matched to a gene; V was cut back by 6 bases and J by 0 bases. Germline V gene data show CDR1 as SQVTM and CDR2 as ANQGSEA. The CDR3: CSVVGGGSTDTQYF. CDR3 DNA sequence: TGCAGCGTCGTCGGCGGGGGGAGCACAGATACGCAGTATTTT.

This clonotype has only a few counts. The V gene is TRBV10-3, the J gene TRBJ1-5; D gene unclear. Germline values: CDR1 ENHRY, CDR2 SYGVKD. V was clipped by 0 bases and J by 9 bases, with 15 bases between them. The length of the CDR3 is 15 residues. CDR3 loop: CAISESETIRGPQHF. CDR3 coding DNA: TGTGCCATCAGTGAGTCGGAGACAATTCGGGGGCCCCAGCATTTT.

There are many counts of this clonotype. V and J are TRBV12-3 or TRBV12-4 and TRBJ1-1; D gene unclear. With 5 bases removed from V and 4 bases from J, the gap between germline ends came to 11 bases. The CDR3 sequence is 13 residues long. CDR3 sequence reads: CASSAVLATEAFF. The CDR3 nucleotides are TGTGCCAGCAGTGCGGTCCTGGCCACTGAAGCTTTCTTT.

The gene calls are TRBV28 and TRBJ1-3; the match to TRBD1 covers 7 bases. V trimming: 6 bases; J trimming: 2 bases; junction bases outside the gene matches: 13. Germline CDR1 is MDHEN and CDR2 is SYDVKM. The CDR3 contains 17 residues. CDR3 nucleotides: TGTGCCAGCAGCACAGGGACAGCTGGGGGTACTGGAAACACCATATATTTT. This sequence encodes CASSTGTAGGTGNTIYF.

The J gene is TRBJ2-7, the V gene TRBV7-9, with 11 bases fitting TRBD1. Germline V gene lookup returns CDR1 SEHNR and CDR2 FQNEAQ (reference sequence). The CDR3 totals 13 residues. The J segment lost 6 bases and the V segment lost 5 bases, leaving 3 bases of the junction unmatched. The CDR3 sequence is CASSRGTGGEQYF. The CDR3 DNA reads as TGTGCCAGCAGCAGAGGGACAGGGGGCGAGCAGTACTTC.

The gene calls are TRBV7-9 and TRBJ2-6; 9 bases map to TRBD1. The V and J ends lost 0 bases and 0 bases, in that order; junction bases with no gene match: 3. Per the germline V gene, CDR1 is SEHNR and CDR2 is FQNEAQ (reference sequence). The CDR3 is made up of 18 amino acids. The CDR3 loop reads CASSLAMGQGSGANVLTF. CDR3 sequence (DNA): TGTGCCAGCAGCTTAGCGATGGGACAGGGCTCTGGGGCCAACGTCCTGACTTTC.

This clonotype was detected only a few times. V is TRBV20-1 and J is TRBJ1-2; D call uncertain. Germline assignment: CDR1 DFQATT and CDR2 SNEGSKA (reference sequence). This CDR3 has 9 residues. CDR3 coding DNA: TGCAGCCTCACCGGTGGCTACACCTTC. As protein: CSLTGGYTF.